The clone carrying this T cell receptor beta chain has just a few counts. Antigen unknown. As every portion of the isolated RNA was reverse transcribed, the sequencing read expressed TCRB transcripts. Some clones are missing from TCRdb's copy, which holds only in-frame ones; the method was immunoSEQ multiplex PCR. The sample has about 150,000 clones, about 8.1% seen once. The sample is drawn from a study of beta chain features in type 1 diabetes. On the study more broadly: No patient-donor differences in age, gender, total cells or subset yield.

Isolation of CD4+ naive, central memory, regulatory and stem cell-like memory cells was achieved by sorting via CD45RO/CCR7/CD25/CD127/CD95/CD27. Findings of the study overall: Type 1 diabetes patients had moderately but significantly shorter TCRB CDR3s in all four CD4+ subsets.

V lost 3 bases and J lost 0, with 9 bases in between. The V gene's germline CDR1 is MGHDK and CDR2 SYGVNS. The CDR3 consists of 16 residues. This clonotype originated in a young man in good health. The chain couples TRBV25-1 to TRBJ1-6; D is possibly TRBD1 (5 bases). The sequenced material came from central memory CD4+ T cells from blood. CDR3 coding DNA: TGTGCCAGCAGTGAGGGGGGGAGCTCCTATAATTCACCCCTCCACTTT. This sequence encodes CASSEGGSSYNSPLHF.